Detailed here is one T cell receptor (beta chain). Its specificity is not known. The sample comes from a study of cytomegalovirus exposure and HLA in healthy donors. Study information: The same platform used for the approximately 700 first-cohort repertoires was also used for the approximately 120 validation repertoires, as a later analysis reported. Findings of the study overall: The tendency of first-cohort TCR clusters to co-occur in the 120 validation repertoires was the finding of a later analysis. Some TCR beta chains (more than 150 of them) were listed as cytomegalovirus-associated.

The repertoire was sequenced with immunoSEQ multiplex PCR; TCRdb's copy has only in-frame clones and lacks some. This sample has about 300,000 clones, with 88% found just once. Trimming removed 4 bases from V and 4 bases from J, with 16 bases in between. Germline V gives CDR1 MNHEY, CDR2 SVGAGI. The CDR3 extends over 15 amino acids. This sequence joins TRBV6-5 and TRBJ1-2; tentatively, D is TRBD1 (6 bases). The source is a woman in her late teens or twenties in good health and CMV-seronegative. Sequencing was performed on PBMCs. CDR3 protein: CASSSRGGAGYGYTF. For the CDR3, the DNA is TGTGCCAGCAGTTCCCGTGGGGGGGCCGGCTATGGCTACACCTTC.